Listed below are T cell receptor beta chains from one sample, sequenced in a study of PD-L1 blockade in urothelial cancer. The repertoire was sequenced with immunoSEQ multiplex PCR; TCRdb's copy has only in-frame clones and lacks some. This sample has roughly 95,000 clones; about nine tenths occur once, and the top ten carry more than 1.5%. The sequencing used PBMCs, collected around atezolizumab (anti-PD-L1) treatment. All receptors derive from a man in his sixties with urothelial cancer. Each CDR3 is given with its conserved first and last residue. Fields, in order: CDR3 length, V gene, J gene, D gene, CDR3 protein. The D gene is left open where the match is weak.

cdr3_length: 12
v_call: TRBV7-2
j_call: TRBJ1-2
d_call: .
cdr3_aa: CASSPTGYGYTF

cdr3_length: 14
v_call: TRBV6-5
j_call: TRBJ2-7
d_call: .
cdr3_aa: CASSYVYSSYEQYF

cdr3_length: 14
v_call: TRBV5-1
j_call: TRBJ2-2
d_call: .
cdr3_aa: CASSLDTITGELFF

cdr3_length: 13
v_call: TRBV7-2
j_call: TRBJ1-2
d_call: .
cdr3_aa: CASSPDRNYGYTF

cdr3_length: 15
v_call: TRBV5-6
j_call: TRBJ1-1
d_call: .
cdr3_aa: CASSLGGRGNTEAFF

cdr3_length: 16
v_call: TRBV28
j_call: TRBJ1-3
d_call: .
cdr3_aa: CASSSPGRSSGNTIYF

cdr3_length: 17
v_call: TRBV4-1
j_call: TRBJ2-7
d_call: .
cdr3_aa: CASSQDSSSSFNYEQYF

cdr3_length: 14
v_call: TRBV10-1
j_call: TRBJ2-1
d_call: TRBD1
cdr3_aa: CASSDRGGRDEQFF

cdr3_length: 13
v_call: TRBV19
j_call: TRBJ1-1
d_call: .
cdr3_aa: CASSQRGDIGAFF

cdr3_length: 14
v_call: TRBV28
j_call: TRBJ1-1
d_call: .
cdr3_aa: CASNAEGMHTEAFF

cdr3_length: 17
v_call: TRBV5-1
j_call: TRBJ2-7
d_call: .
cdr3_aa: CASSLGRQPTGAHEQYF

cdr3_length: 14
v_call: TRBV27
j_call: TRBJ1-2
d_call: TRBD1
cdr3_aa: CASSHKGTDYGYTF

cdr3_length: 15
v_call: TRBV18
j_call: TRBJ2-2
d_call: .
cdr3_aa: CASSGEVWESGELFF

cdr3_length: 13
v_call: TRBV19
j_call: TRBJ1-2
d_call: .
cdr3_aa: CASTLGPNYGYTF

cdr3_length: 15
v_call: TRBV5-1
j_call: TRBJ2-7
d_call: .
cdr3_aa: CASSLGAQGFYEQYF

cdr3_length: 14
v_call: TRBV10-3
j_call: TRBJ2-7
d_call: TRBD2
cdr3_aa: CAIKVAGLGYEQYF

cdr3_length: 14
v_call: TRBV5-1
j_call: TRBJ1-2
d_call: TRBD1
cdr3_aa: CASSLDRGGYGYTF

cdr3_length: 15
v_call: TRBV5-1
j_call: TRBJ2-1
d_call: TRBD2
cdr3_aa: CASSIGTSGYNEQFF